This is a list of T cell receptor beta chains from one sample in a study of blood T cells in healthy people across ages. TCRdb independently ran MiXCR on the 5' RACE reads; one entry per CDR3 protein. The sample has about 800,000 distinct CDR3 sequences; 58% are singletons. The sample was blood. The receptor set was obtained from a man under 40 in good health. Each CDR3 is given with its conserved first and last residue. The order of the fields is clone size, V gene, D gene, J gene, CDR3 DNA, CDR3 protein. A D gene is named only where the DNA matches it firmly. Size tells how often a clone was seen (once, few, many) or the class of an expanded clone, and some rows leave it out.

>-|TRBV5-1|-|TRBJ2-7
TGCGCCAGCAGCCGCGCCCCCATGGCCACAGGAGAAAGCGAGCAGTACTTC
CASSRAPMATGESEQYF
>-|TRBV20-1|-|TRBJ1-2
TGCAGTGCCAACGCGCCGGACGGCAGCGGAACGATCGATGGCTACACCTTC
CSANAPDGSGTIDGYTF
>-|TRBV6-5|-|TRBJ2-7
TGTGCCAGCAGTTACCGCAGGGTTAACTACGAGCAGTACTTC
CASSYRRVNYEQYF
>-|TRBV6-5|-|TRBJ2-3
TGTGCCAGCCGGACATCCCCGGATACGCAGTATTTT
CASRTSPDTQYF
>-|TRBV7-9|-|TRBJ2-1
TGTGCCAGCAGCGGGGACTTTAAAGGGGTGAGAGAGACCCAGTTCTTC
CASSGDFKGVRETQFF
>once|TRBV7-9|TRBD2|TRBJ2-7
TGTGCCAGCAGTAATAGCGGGGGAGCCTACGAGCAGTACTTC
CASSNSGGAYEQYF
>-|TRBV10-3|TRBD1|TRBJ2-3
TGTGCCATCAGTGCCCGGACAGGGCAAGATACGCAGTATTTT
CAISARTGQDTQYF
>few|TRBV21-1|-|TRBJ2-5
TGTGCCAGCAGCAAAAACGGGGCTAGCGGGGGCCAAGAGACCCAGTACTTC
CASSKNGASGGQETQYF
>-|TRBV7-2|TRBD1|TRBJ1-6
TGTGCCAGCAGCTTTAGGGACAGCACTAATTCACCCCTCCACTTT
CASSFRDSTNSPLHF
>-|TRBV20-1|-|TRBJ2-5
TGCAGTGCCATCCGCCCTGGGACGTTGGGGGAGACCCAGTACTTC
CSAIRPGTLGETQYF
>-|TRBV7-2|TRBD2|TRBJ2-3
TGTGCCAGCAGCTACCTGCGGGGGGCGGAGACCCAGTATTTT
CASSYLRGAETQYF
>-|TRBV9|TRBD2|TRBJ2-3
TGTGCTAGCAGCGGGACTAGCGGAGATACGCAGTATTTT
CASSGTSGDTQYF
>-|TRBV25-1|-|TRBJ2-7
TGTGCCAGCAGTGAGATCTCCCGCTCCTACGAGCAGTACTTC
CASSEISRSYEQYF
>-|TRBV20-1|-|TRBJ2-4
TGCAGTGCCGGCGACATAAACAATGAGCAGTACTTC
CSAGDINNEQYF
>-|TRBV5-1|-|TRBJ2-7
TGCGCCAGCAGCTACGACCTGAGTAGGGGCCACGAGCAGTACTTC
CASSYDLSRGHEQYF
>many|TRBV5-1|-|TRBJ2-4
TGCGCCAGCAGCTTGGTAGGTAGCGAGGACATTCAGTACTTC
CASSLVGSEDIQYF
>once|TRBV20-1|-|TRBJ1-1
TGCAGTGCTCCGGTGAACACTGAAGCTTTCTTT
CSAPVNTEAFF
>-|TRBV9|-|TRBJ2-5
TGTGCCAGCAGCCCTACAATGGGTGCCGCGGGGGAGACCCAGTACTTC
CASSPTMGAAGETQYF
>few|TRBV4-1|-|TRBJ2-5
TGCGCCAGCAGCGCCGTCGGGCAAGGCCAAGAGACCCAGTACTTC
CASSAVGQGQETQYF
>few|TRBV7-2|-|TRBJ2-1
TGTGCCAGCAGCTTATCTGTAGCGGAGGTGCAGTTCTTC
CASSLSVAEVQFF
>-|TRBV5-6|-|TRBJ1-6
TGTGCCAGCGAGCAGAATTCCTATAATTCACCCCTCCACTTT
CASEQNSYNSPLHF
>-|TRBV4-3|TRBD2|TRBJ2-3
TGCGCCAGCAGCCAAGTGCCGGGAGCGGGAGGGCCAGATACGCAGTATTTT
CASSQVPGAGGPDTQYF
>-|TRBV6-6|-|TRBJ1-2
TGTGCCAGCAAACCATCCCCGGGACTTAACTATGGCTACACCTTC
CASKPSPGLNYGYTF
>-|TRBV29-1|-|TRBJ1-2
TGCAGCGTTGAAGACGAAATTTATGGCTACACCTTC
CSVEDEIYGYTF
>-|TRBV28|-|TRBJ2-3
TGTGCCAGCAGTGCCTACAGGGATACGCAGTATTTT
CASSAYRDTQYF
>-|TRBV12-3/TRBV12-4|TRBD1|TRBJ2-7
TGTGCCAGCAGTCGCCCCGGACAGGGGATCTACGAGCAGTACTTC
CASSRPGQGIYEQYF
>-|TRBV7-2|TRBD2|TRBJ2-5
TGTGCCAGCAGCTCACTAGCGGAAGAGACCCAGTACTTC
CASSSLAEETQYF
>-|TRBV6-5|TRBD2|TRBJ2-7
TGTGCCAGCAGCTCCGGGGCTAGCGGCCCCTACGAGCAGTACTTC
CASSSGASGPYEQYF
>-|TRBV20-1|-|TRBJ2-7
TGCAGTGCTAGACCCGAGAACTACGAGCAGTACTTC
CSARPENYEQYF
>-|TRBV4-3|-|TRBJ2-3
TGCGCCAGCAGCCGACAAGCTCCCCCCACAGATACGCAGTATTTT
CASSRQAPPTDTQYF
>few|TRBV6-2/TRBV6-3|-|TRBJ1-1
TGTGCCAGCAGTTACCCGACCACTGAAGCTTTCTTT
CASSYPTTEAFF
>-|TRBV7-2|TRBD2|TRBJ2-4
TGTGTCAGCAGTACCACTAGCGGGGCTGTTAGCATTCAGTACTTC
CVSSTTSGAVSIQYF
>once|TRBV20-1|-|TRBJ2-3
TGCAGTGCTAGAGACCCCCAGGGATTTGGCGCGGATACGCAGTATTTT
CSARDPQGFGADTQYF
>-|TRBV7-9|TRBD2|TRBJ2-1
TGTGCCAGCAGCTTACGGAAAGCGGGAGGGCCTGGGGAGCAGTTCTTC
CASSLRKAGGPGEQFF
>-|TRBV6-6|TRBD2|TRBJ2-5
TGTGCCAGCCTTGGGGGGGGGACCCAGTACTTC
CASLGGGTQYF
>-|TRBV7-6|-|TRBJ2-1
TGTGCCAGCAGCCCCATTATCGCGGACAGCAACAATGAGCAGTTCTTC
CASSPIIADSNNEQFF
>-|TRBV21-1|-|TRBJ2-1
TGTGCCGGCCCCGGTCCGGGTAGCGGCGATGAGCAGTTCTTC
CAGPGPGSGDEQFF
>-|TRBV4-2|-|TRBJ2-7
TGTGCCAGCAGCGCCCGTTTAGAGGCCTACGAGCAGTACTTC
CASSARLEAYEQYF
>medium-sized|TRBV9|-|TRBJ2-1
TGTGCCAGCAGCGTAGAGCGGGAGCAGTTCTTC
CASSVEREQFF
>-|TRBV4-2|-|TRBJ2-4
TGTGCCAGCAGCCATGTATCTACGGGTGAGCAGTACTTC
CASSHVSTGEQYF
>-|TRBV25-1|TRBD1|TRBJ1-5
TGTGCCAGCGTAGGGCAGGGGGGTCAGCCCCAGCATTTT
CASVGQGGQPQHF
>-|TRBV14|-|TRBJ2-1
TGTGCCAGCAGCTATATACGGATAGCGAGAGGGTTAAGCTCCTACAATGAGCAGTTCTTC
CASSYIRIARGLSSYNEQFF
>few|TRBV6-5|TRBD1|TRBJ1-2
TGTGCCAGCAGCCTGGACAGGTTGGGTGTAGGGTACACCTTC
CASSLDRLGVGYTF
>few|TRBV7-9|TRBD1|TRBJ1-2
TGTGCCAGCAGCGCCGGGACAGCGAGTTTCTATGGCTACACCTTC
CASSAGTASFYGYTF